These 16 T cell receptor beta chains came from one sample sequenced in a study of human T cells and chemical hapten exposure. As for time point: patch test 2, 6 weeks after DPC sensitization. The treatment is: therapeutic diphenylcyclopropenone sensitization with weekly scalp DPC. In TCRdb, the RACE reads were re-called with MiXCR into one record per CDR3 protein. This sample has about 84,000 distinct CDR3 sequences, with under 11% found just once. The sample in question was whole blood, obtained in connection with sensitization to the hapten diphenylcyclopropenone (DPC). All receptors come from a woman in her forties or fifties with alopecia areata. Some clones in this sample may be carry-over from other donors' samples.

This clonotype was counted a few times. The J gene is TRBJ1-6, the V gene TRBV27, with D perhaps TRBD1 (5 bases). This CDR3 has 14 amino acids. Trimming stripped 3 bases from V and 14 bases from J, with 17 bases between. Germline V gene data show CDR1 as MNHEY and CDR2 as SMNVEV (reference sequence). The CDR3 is CASSFQDRFKALHF. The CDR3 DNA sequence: TGTGCCAGCAGTTTTCAAGACAGATTCAAGGCCCTCCACTTT.

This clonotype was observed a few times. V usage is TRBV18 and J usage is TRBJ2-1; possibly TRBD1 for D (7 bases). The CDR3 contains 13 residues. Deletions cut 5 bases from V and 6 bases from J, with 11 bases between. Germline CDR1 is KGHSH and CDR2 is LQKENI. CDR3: CASSAGQINEQFF. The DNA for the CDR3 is TGTGCCAGCTCAGCGGGACAGATCAATGAGCAGTTCTTC.

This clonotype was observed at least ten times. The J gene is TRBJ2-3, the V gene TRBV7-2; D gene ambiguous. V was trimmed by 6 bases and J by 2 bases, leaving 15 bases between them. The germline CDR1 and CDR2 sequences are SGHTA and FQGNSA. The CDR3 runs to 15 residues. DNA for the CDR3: TGTGCCAGCAGGAAAGTAGCCCAAGACACAGATACGCAGTATTTT. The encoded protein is CASRKVAQDTDTQYF.

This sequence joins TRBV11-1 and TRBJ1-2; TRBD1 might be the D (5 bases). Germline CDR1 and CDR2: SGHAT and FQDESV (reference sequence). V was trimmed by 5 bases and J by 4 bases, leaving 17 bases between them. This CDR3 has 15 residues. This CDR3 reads CASSPRDRKCYGYTF. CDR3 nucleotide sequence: TGTGCCAGCAGCCCCCGGGACCGCAAGTGCTATGGCTACACCTTC. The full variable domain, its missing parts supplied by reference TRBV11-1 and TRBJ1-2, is EAEVAQSPRYKITEKSQAVAFWCDPISGHATLYWYRQILGQGPELLVQFQDESVVDDSQLPKDRFSAERLKGVDSTLKIQPAELGDSAMYLCASSPRDRKCYGYTFGSGTRLTVV.

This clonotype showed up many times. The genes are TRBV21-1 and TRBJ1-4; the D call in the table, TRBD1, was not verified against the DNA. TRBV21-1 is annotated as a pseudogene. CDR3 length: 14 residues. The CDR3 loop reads CASSRQQGNEKLFF. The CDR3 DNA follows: TGTGCCAGCAGCAGGCAACAGGGTAATGAAAAACTGTTTTTT.

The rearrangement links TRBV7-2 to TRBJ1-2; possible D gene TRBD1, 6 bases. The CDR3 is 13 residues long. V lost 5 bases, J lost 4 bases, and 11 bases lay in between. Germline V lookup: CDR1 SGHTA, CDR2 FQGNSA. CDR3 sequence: CASSPDSVYGYTF. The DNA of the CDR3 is TGTGCCAGCAGCCCGGACAGCGTCTATGGCTACACCTTC.

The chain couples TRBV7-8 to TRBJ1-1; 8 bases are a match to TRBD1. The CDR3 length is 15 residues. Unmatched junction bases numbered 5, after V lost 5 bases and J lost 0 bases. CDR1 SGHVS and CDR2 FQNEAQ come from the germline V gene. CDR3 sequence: CASSRGQGVNTEAFF. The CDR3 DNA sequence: TGTGCCAGCAGCAGAGGACAGGGAGTGAACACTGAAGCTTTCTTT.

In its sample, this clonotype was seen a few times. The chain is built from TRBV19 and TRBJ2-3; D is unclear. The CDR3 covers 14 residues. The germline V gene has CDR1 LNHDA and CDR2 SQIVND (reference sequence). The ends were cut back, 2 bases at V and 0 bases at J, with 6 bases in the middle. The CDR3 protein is CASSILGSTDTQYF. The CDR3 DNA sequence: TGTGCCAGTAGTATACTGGGGAGCACAGATACGCAGTATTTT. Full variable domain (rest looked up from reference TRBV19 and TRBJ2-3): DGGITQSPKYLFRKEGQNVTLSCEQNLNHDAMYWYRQDPGQGLRLIYYSQIVNDFQKGDIAEGYSVSREKKESFPLTVTSAQKNPTAFYLCASSILGSTDTQYFGPGTRLTVL.

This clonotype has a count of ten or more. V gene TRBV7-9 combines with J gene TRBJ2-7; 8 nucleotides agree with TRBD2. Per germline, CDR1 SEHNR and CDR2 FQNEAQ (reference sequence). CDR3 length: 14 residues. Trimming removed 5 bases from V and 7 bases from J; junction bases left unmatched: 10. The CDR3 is CASSPGGLAEEQYF. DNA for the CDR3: TGTGCCAGCAGCCCGGGGGGGCTAGCGGAAGAGCAGTACTTC.

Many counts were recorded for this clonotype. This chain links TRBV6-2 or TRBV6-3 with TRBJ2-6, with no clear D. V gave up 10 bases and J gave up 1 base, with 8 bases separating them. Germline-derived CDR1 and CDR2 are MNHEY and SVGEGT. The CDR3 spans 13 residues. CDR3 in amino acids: CATLASGANVLTF. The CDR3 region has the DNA TGTGCCACCCTTGCGTCTGGGGCCAACGTCCTGACTTTC.

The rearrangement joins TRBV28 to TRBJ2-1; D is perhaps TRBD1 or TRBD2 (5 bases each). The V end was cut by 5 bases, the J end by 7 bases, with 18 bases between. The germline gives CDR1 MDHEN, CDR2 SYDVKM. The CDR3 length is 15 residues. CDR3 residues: CASSAPGTPGNEQFF. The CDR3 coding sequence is TGTGCCAGCAGTGCCCCCGGGACCCCCGGAAATGAGCAGTTCTTC. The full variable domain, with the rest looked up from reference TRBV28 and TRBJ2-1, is DVKVTQSSRYLVKRTGEKVFLECVQDMDHENMFWYRQDPGLGLRLIYFSYDVKMKEKGDIPEGYSVSREKKERFSLILESASTNQTSMYLCASSAPGTPGNEQFFGPGTRLTVL.

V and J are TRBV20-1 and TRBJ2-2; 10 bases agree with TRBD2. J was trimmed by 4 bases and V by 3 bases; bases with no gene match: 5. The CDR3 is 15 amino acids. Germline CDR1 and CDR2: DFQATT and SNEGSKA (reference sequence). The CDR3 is CSASSGRHGTGELFF. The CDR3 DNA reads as TGCAGTGCTAGTAGCGGGAGGCACGGCACCGGGGAGCTGTTTTTT.

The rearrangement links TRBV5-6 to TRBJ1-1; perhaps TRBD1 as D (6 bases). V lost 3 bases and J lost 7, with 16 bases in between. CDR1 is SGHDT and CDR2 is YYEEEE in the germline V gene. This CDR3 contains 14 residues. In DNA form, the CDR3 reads TGTGCCAGCAGCTCACTGACAGGAATCGGTGAAGCTTTCTTT. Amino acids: CASSSLTGIGEAFF.

DNA for the CDR3: TGTGCCACCAGCGCCCCATCCGGGATCCCCATTAGGAACACTGAAGCTTTCTTT. This encodes CATSAPSGIPIRNTEAFF. V is TRBV15 and J is TRBJ1-1; no clear D gene. The germline CDR1 and CDR2 sequences are LNHNV and YYDKDF (reference sequence). The V and J ends lost 5 bases and 1 base respectively, with 23 bases between them. This CDR3 spans 18 amino acids.

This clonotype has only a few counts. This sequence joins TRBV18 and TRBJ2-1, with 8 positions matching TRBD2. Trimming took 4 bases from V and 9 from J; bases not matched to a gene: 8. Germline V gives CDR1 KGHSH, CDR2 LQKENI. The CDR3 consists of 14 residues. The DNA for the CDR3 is TGTGCCAGCTCACTACCGGGACTAGTGGCTGAGCAGTTCTTC. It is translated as CASSLPGLVAEQFF.

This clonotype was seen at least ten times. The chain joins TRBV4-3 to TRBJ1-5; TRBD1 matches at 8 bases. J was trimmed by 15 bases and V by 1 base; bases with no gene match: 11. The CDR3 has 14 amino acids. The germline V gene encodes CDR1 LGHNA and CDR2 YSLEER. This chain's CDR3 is CASSQGTGGIPLHF. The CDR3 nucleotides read TGCGCCAGCAGCCAAGGAACAGGGGGTATTCCTCTGCATTTT.